This T cell receptor beta chain was identified during a study of cytomegalovirus exposure and HLA in healthy donors. Study summary: A subsequent analysis reported that the 120 validation repertoires were produced on the same platform that had also been used for the approximately 700 first-cohort repertoires.

The method was immunoSEQ multiplex PCR; TCRdb's version includes in-frame clones alone and lacks a portion of them. The table includes roughly 75,000 clones, 70% to 90% detected once. The CDR3 consists of 19 residues. Trimming removed 2 bases at V and 1 base at J, with 21 bases between. Study outcomes and limitations: Later, an analysis found that TCR clusters from the first cohort tended to co-occur in the roughly 120 validation repertoires. A few of the chains that were CMV-associated were confirmed in vitro to be specific for CMV antigens.

In the case of this clone: Its antigen is not identified.

This rearrangement joins TRBV6-7 to TRBJ2-1, with a possible D match to TRBD2 (6 bases). TRBV6-7 is flagged as an ORF with uncertain function. The clonotype comes from a man aged 30 to 39 in good health and CMV-seronegative. Sequences were obtained from PBMCs. The CDR3 region is CASSYLTRAFAGSYNEQFF. CDR3 bases: TGTGCCAGCAGTTACCTGACTAGGGCGTTTGCGGGGTCCTACAATGAGCAGTTCTTC.